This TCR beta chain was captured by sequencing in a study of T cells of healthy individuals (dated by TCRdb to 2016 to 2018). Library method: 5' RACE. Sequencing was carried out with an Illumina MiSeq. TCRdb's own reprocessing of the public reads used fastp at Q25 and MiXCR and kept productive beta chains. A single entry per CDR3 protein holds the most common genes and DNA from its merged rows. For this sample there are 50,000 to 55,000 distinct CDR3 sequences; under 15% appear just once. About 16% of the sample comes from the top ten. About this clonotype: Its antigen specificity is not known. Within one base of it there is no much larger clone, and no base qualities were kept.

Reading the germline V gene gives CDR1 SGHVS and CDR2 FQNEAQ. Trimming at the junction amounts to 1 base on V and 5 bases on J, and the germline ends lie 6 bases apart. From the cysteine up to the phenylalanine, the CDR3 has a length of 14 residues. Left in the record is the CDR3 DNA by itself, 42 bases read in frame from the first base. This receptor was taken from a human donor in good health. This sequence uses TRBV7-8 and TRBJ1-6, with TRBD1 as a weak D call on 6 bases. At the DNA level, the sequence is TGTGCCAGCAGCTTAGAGGGGGATAATTCACCCCTCCACTTT. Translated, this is CASSLEGDNSPLHF.